This T cell receptor (beta chain) was sequenced in a study of cytomegalovirus exposure and HLA in healthy donors. Study-level findings and limits: Reports showed the classifier diagnosing cytomegalovirus status with high specificity and sensitivity. Cytomegalovirus-associated TCR beta chains were listed, numbering 164.

V dropped 3 bases and J dropped 4 bases, with 7 bases sitting between them. The CDR3 runs to 13 residues. Looked up from germline, CDR1 is SGHNT and CDR2 is YENEEA. Note on this clone: Its antigen remains unknown.

Nominally healthy donors provided the samples, though records likely missed some immune exposures. The PCR used 60 Vbeta and 13 Jbeta primers. Produced via immunoSEQ multiplex PCR; TCRdb's table is partial and in-frame only. The top ten hold about 2.6% of the sample, which has approximately 100,000 clones, just under 75% seen once. This clonotype was sampled from a man between 45 and 60 years old in good health and CMV-seropositive. The sequencing input was PBMCs. V usage is TRBV11-3 and J usage is TRBJ2-1; D is uncertain. The DNA for the CDR3 is TGTGCCAGCAGCTTTACTTATTACAATGAGCAGTTCTTC. Translated: CASSFTYYNEQFF.